This record covers a single T cell receptor (beta chain). The CDR3 has 16 residues. The V segment lost 4 bases and the J segment 4 bases; nucleotides outside the gene matches: 6. From germline, CDR1 is SGHNT and CDR2 YYREEE (reference sequence). The sample is drawn from a study of blood T cell repertoires in COVID-19. Turning to the study itself: Whether acute or convalescent, the COVID-19 samples came from the United States, Italy and Spain. The cDNA or gDNA used as material had been derived from T cells, B-cell-depleted T cells, or PBMCs.

Per the original methods: Counts of nucleated cells, estimated from reference gene primer amplification, were obtained. TCRdb's copy holds only in-frame clones and misses some; the assay was immunoSEQ multiplex PCR. The D gene and trimming were derived from the DNA, and the V and J assignments and clone size from that table. The repertoire consists of nearly 350,000 clones, with around 82% occurring once and the leading ten covering 2.5% to 3%. Sequencing input: peripheral blood. The sequence was obtained from a man younger than 45 with active or convalescent COVID-19. V and J are TRBV5-4 and TRBJ2-3, with 13 bases lining up with TRBD2. The CDR3, as DNA: TGTGCCAGCAGCCACGGACTAGCGGGAGTTGCAGATACGCAGTATTTT. It encodes CASSHGLAGVADTQYF.